Each of the 20 T cell receptor beta chains below was sequenced from the same sample in a study of blood T cell repertoires in COVID-19. TCRdb's table, derived via immunoSEQ multiplex PCR, lists solely in-frame clones and lacks some. The table shows roughly 380,000 clones, with about 90% occurring only once. The sequencing input was PBMCs or T cells enriched from blood (not recorded which). The receptor set was obtained from a woman aged 25 to 39 who had recovered from COVID-19.

The chain has TRBV29-1 and TRBJ2-5; D is ambiguous. CDR3 length equals 11 residues. V was trimmed by 3 bases and J by 5 bases, leaving 7 bases between them. Germline CDR1 reads SQVTM; CDR2 reads ANQGSEA. This chain's CDR3 is CSVDRRETQYF. DNA of the CDR3: TGCAGCGTTGATCGTCGGGAGACCCAGTACTTC. The full variable domain, in which reference TRBV29-1 and TRBJ2-5 provide the parts outside the CDR3, is SAVISQKPSRDICQRGTSLTIQCQVDSQVTMMFWYRQQPGQSLTLIATANQGSEATYESGFVIDKFPISRPNLTFSTLTVSNMSPEDSSIYLCSVDRRETQYFGPGTRLLVL.

The rearrangement uses TRBV30 and TRBJ1-2; D perhaps matches TRBD1 (6 bases). V shed 0 bases and J shed 5 bases, with 10 bases lying between them. The CDR3 extends over 13 amino acids. The germline V gene has CDR1 GTSNPN and CDR2 SVGIG (reference sequence). CDR3 sequence: CAWSVRGGYGYTF. The DNA for the CDR3 is TGTGCCTGGAGTGTCAGGGGAGGGTATGGCTACACCTTC.

The rearrangement links TRBV3-1 (or the pseudogene TRBV3-2) to TRBJ2-7; tentative D call: TRBD1 (5 bases). Between the trimmed V and J ends, which lost 0 bases and 1 base, there was a span of 34 bases. Looked up from germline, CDR1 is LGHDT and CDR2 is YNNKEL (reference sequence). The CDR3 extends over 23 amino acids. In DNA, the CDR3 is TGTGCCAGCAGCCAAGATCCTATTTTAAACTACCCCGACAGCTTAGGACATTCCTACGAGCAGTACTTC. Encoded protein: CASSQDPILNYPDSLGHSYEQYF.

The chain carries TRBV4-2 and TRBJ2-3, with 12 bases aligning to TRBD2. After removal of 0 bases from V and 6 bases from J, the junction contained 7 bases not matched to a gene. The CDR3 is 17 amino acids. The V gene's germline CDR1 is LGHNA and CDR2 YNFKEQ. The DNA of the CDR3 is TGTGCCAGCAGCCAAGATATGTCTAGCGGGGGGGCCGATACGCAGTATTTT. Translating gives CASSQDMSSGGADTQYF.

This chain uses TRBV5-8 with TRBJ2-5; 9 nucleotides agree with TRBD1. Germline V CDR1 and CDR2: SGHTS, YDEGEE. The J segment lost 5 bases and the V segment lost 3 bases, leaving 5 bases of the junction unmatched. The CDR3 runs 14 residues. Here the CDR3 reads CASSWGTGLETQYF. The DNA for the CDR3 is TGTGCCAGCAGCTGGGGGACAGGGTTGGAGACCCAGTACTTC.

The chain uses TRBV7-9 and TRBJ1-4; D ambiguous. V lost 2 bases and J lost 3, with 4 bases in between. Germline V gene sequence: CDR1 SEHNR, CDR2 FQNEAQ (reference sequence). This CDR3 comprises 13 residues. The CDR3 spells CASSLSANEKLFF. CDR3 coding DNA: TGTGCCAGCAGCTTATCGGCTAATGAAAAACTGTTTTTT.

The chain combines TRBV19 with TRBJ1-3; the D gene is possibly TRBD1 (6 bases). The germline CDR1 and CDR2 sequences are LNHDA and SQIVND (reference sequence). V dropped 5 bases and J dropped 4 bases, with 18 bases sitting between them. The CDR3 consists of 16 residues. The CDR3 DNA sequence: TGTGCCAGTAGTTACACCGGGACAACTGGAGGAAACACCATATATTTT. It encodes CASSYTGTTGGNTIYF.

The CDR3 loop is CASSQDATGASYEQYF. The CDR3, as DNA: TGTGCCAGCAGCCAAGATGCGACAGGGGCATCCTACGAGCAGTACTTC. This chain joins TRBV3-1 (or the pseudogene TRBV3-2) and TRBJ2-7; 8 nucleotides line up with TRBD1. Germline assignment: CDR1 LGHDT and CDR2 YNNKEL (reference sequence). The trim removed 0 bases at V and 1 base at J, leaving 5 bases unmatched. The CDR3 runs to 16 residues.

This clone was observed a single time. This chain uses TRBV6-5 with TRBJ2-1, with 10 positions matching TRBD2. This CDR3 has 14 residues. Germline V gene data show CDR1 as MNHEY and CDR2 as SVGAGI. Trimming at V came to 9 bases and at J to 2 bases, leaving 4 bases not matched to a gene. The CDR3 reads CASHTSGAYNEQFF. The DNA of the CDR3 is TGTGCCAGTCACACTAGCGGGGCCTACAATGAGCAGTTCTTC.

The gene calls are TRBV11-1 and TRBJ1-6; a possible D gene is TRBD1 (6 bases). Per germline, CDR1 SGHAT and CDR2 FQDESV (reference sequence). The CDR3 totals 15 residues. Trimming pared 2 bases from V and 10 bases from J, leaving 15 bases between. The DNA of the CDR3 is TGTGCCAGCAGCTTAAGGCCAGGGGAAGAGTCACCCCTCCACTTT. Translation: CASSLRPGEESPLHF.

This clone was seen only once. The rearrangement links TRBV15 to TRBJ1-1; perhaps TRBD1 as D (6 bases). In germline, CDR1 is LNHNV, CDR2 YYDKDF (reference sequence). The CDR3 length is 15 residues. Between the trimmed V and J ends, which lost 0 bases and 0 bases, there was a span of 8 bases. The CDR3 DNA follows: TGTGCCACCAGCAGAGATGGGGACATGAACACTGAAGCTTTCTTT. This encodes CATSRDGDMNTEAFF.

J is TRBJ2-7 and V is TRBV19, with TRBD1 matching 9 bases. Germline CDR1 reads LNHDA; CDR2 reads SQIVND (reference sequence). The CDR3 covers 14 residues. V lost 5 bases, J lost 2 bases, and 4 bases stayed unmatched. For the CDR3, the DNA is TGTGCCAGTAGTTCCCGGGACAGGGCCTACGAGCAGTACTTC. This codes for CASSSRDRAYEQYF.

The J gene is TRBJ2-7, the V gene TRBV5-1; maybe TRBD2 (6 bases). From germline, CDR1 is SGHRS and CDR2 YFSETQ. CDR3 length: 15 amino acids. The V gene lost 2 bases and the J gene lost 5 bases, with 17 bases spanning the gap. The CDR3 DNA follows: TGCGCCAGCAGCTTTTCCGCGGGACGTCTCAACGAGCAGTACTTC. Translation: CASSFSAGRLNEQYF.

CDR3 DNA: TGCGCCAGCAGCTTCAGACTAGCGGGAAGCACAGATACGCAGTATTTT. This encodes CASSFRLAGSTDTQYF. The chain uses TRBV5-1 and TRBJ2-3; 11 nucleotides line up with TRBD2. With 2 bases clipped from V and 0 bases from J, the junction kept 2 bases outside the gene matches. This CDR3 region has 16 residues. The germline V gene has CDR1 SGHRS and CDR2 YFSETQ. Full variable domain (remainder filled in from reference TRBV5-1 and TRBJ2-3): KAGVTQTPRYLIKTRGQQVTLSCSPISGHRSVSWYQQTPGQGLQFLFEYFSETQRNKGNFPGRFSGRQFSNSRSEMNVSTLELGDSALYLCASSFRLAGSTDTQYFGPGTRLTVL.

The chain is built from TRBV3-1 (or the pseudogene TRBV3-2) and TRBJ1-6, with a weak D call TRBD1 (6 bases). V gave up 4 bases and J gave up 3 bases, with 10 bases separating them. Germline CDR1 reads LGHDT; CDR2 reads YNNKEL (reference sequence). CDR3 length equals 15 residues. CDR3 in DNA: TGTGCCAGCAGCCCAAGGGACATCTATAATTCACCCCTCCACTTT. This translates into CASSPRDIYNSPLHF.

The J gene is TRBJ2-7, the V gene TRBV5-1; D is possibly TRBD1 (6 bases). Deletions cut 4 bases from V and 3 bases from J, with 17 bases between. The CDR3 has 15 residues. Germline lookup yields CDR1 SGHRS and CDR2 YFSETQ. The CDR3: CASSPLRDTFYEQYF. CDR3 sequence (DNA): TGCGCCAGCAGCCCCCTCCGGGACACTTTCTACGAGCAGTACTTC.

This CDR3 is CASRPTVAPFNEQFF. The CDR3 nucleotides are TGTGCCAGCAGACCTACAGTTGCGCCCTTCAATGAGCAGTTCTTC. The rearrangement uses TRBV5-5 and TRBJ2-1, with D unresolved. CDR1 and CDR2 from the germline V gene are SGHKS and YYEKEE (reference sequence). The CDR3 contains 15 residues. Trimming cost V 5 bases and J 6 bases, with 18 bases left between them.

This clone was found a few times. The chain combines TRBV28 with TRBJ1-5; D is possibly TRBD1 (5 bases). Between the trimmed V and J ends, which lost 7 bases and 7 bases, there was a span of 14 bases. The CDR3 runs to 13 residues. Germline CDR1 and CDR2: MDHEN and SYDVKM. The CDR3 reads CASKPGGGQPQHF. DNA of the CDR3: TGTGCCAGCAAGCCGGGGGGAGGGCAGCCCCAGCATTTT. Full variable domain (missing parts from reference TRBV28 and TRBJ1-5): DVKVTQSSRYLVKRTGEKVFLECVQDMDHENMFWYRQDPGLGLRLIYFSYDVKMKEKGDIPEGYSVSREKKERFSLILESASTNQTSMYLCASKPGGGQPQHFGDGTRLSIL.

The V and J genes are TRBV4-1 and TRBJ1-5, with TRBD1 matching over 9 bases. This CDR3 region has 15 residues. V lost 5 bases and J lost 5; bases outside the gene matches: 7. The germline V gene has CDR1 MGHRA and CDR2 YSYEKL. CDR3 amino acids: CASSTGTGPYQPQHF. For the CDR3, the DNA is TGCGCCAGCAGCACCGGGACAGGGCCTTATCAGCCCCAGCATTTT.

The rearrangement uses TRBV10-2 and TRBJ1-3, with a weak D call TRBD1 (5 bases). Germline V CDR1 and CDR2: WSHSY, SAAADI. V was clipped by 2 bases and J by 0 bases, with 8 bases between them. The CDR3 has 15 amino acids. CDR3 in DNA: TGCGCCAGCAGTGAGAAAGGACACTCTGGAAACACCATATATTTT. This gives the protein CASSEKGHSGNTIYF.